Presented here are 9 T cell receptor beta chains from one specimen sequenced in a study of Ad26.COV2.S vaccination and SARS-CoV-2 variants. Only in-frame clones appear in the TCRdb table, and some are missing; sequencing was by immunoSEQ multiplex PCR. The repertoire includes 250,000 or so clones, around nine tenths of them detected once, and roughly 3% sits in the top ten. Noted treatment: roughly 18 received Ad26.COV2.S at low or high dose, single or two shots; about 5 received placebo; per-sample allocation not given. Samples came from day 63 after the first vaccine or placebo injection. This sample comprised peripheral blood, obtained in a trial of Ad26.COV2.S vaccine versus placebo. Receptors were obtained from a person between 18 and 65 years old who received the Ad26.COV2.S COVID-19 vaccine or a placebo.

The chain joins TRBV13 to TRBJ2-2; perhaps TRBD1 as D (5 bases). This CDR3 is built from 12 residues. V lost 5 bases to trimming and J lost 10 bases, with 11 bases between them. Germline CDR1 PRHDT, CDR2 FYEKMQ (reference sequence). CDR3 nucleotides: TGTGCCAGCAGCCCTGGACACGAGGAGCTGTTTTTT. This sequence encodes CASSPGHEELFF.

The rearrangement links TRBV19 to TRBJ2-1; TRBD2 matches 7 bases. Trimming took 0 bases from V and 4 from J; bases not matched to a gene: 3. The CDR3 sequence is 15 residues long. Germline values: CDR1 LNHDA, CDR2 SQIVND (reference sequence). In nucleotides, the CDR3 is TGTGCCAGTAGTATAGAGCCTAGCGGTTACAATGAGCAGTTCTTC. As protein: CASSIEPSGYNEQFF.

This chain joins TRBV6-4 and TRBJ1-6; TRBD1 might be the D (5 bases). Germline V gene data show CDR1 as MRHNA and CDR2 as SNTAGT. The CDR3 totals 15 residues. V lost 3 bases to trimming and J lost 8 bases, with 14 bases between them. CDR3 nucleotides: TGTGCCAGCAGTGAAATCGGGACTCCATATTCACCCCTCCACTTT. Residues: CASSEIGTPYSPLHF.

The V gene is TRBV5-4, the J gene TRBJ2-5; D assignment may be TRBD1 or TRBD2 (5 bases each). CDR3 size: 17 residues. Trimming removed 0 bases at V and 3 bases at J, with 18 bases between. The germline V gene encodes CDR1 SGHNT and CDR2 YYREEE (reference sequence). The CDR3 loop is CASSLARGEKGKETQYF. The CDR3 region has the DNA TGTGCCAGCAGCTTGGCCCGTGGGGAGAAGGGGAAAGAGACCCAGTACTTC. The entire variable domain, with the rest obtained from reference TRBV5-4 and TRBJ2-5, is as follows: ETGVTQSPTHLIKTRGQQVTLRCSSQSGHNTVSWYQQALGQGPQFIFQYYREEENGRGNFPPRFSGLQFPNYSSELNVNALELDDSALYLCASSLARGEKGKETQYFGPGTRLLVL.

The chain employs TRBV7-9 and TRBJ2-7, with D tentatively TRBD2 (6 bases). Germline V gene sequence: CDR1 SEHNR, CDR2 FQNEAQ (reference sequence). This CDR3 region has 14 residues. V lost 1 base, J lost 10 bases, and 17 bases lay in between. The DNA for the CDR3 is TGTGCCAGCAGCTTAGTGTCGTCAGGCGGGGACCAGTACTTC. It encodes CASSLVSSGGDQYF.

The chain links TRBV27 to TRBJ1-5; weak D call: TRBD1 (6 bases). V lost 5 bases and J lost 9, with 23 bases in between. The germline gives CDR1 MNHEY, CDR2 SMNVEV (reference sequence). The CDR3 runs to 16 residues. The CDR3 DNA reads TGTGCCAGCAGTCTTTCTTCCGGGACATTGGACTGGCCCCAGCATTTT. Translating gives CASSLSSGTLDWPQHF.

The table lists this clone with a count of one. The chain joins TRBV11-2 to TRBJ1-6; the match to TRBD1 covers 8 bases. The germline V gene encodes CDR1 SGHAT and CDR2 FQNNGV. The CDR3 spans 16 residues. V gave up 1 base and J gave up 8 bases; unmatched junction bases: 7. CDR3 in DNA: TGTGCCAGCAGCTTAGCTCACAGGGGGTCGGATTCACCCCTCCACTTT. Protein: CASSLAHRGSDSPLHF. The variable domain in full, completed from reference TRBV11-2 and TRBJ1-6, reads EAGVAQSPRYKIIEKRQSVAFWCNPISGHATLYWYQQILGQGPKLLIQFQNNGVVDDSQLPKDRFSAERLKGVDSTLKIQPAKLEDSAVYLCASSLAHRGSDSPLHFGNGTRLTVT.

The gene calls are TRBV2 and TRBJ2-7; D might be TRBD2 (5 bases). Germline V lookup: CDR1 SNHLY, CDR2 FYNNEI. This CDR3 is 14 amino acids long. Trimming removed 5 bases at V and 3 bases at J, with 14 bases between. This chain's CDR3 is CASSSPLAIYEQYV. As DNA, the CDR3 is TGTGCCAGCAGTTCCCCCTTAGCGATCTACGAGCAGTACGTC.

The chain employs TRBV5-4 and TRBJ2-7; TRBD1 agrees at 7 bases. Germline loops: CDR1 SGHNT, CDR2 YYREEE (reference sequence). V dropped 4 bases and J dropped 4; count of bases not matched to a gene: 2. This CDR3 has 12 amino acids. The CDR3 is CASSEQGYEQYV. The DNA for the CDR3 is TGTGCCAGCAGCGAACAGGGGTACGAGCAGTACGTC.